The clone carrying this TCR beta chain was observed a single time. What it binds is not known. CDR3 length: 18 residues. Germline CDR1 SSHAT, CDR2 FNYEAQ (reference sequence). Trimming took 3 bases from V and 4 from J; bases not matched to a gene: 13. This specimen comes from a study of cytomegalovirus exposure and HLA in healthy donors. Findings of the study overall: A later analysis showed that HLA-associated TCR beta chains had undergone more clonal expansion than equally common others. HLA alleles were associated with fewer than 20,000 TCR beta sequences in a later analysis at 0.05 false discovery rate.

The PCR made use of 60 Vbeta and 13 Jbeta primers. Assay used: immunoSEQ multiplex PCR; TCRdb lists only in-frame clones, some missing. The sample has about 130,000 clones, around four fifths seen once. Sequencing was performed on PBMCs. This sequence joins TRBV7-7 and TRBJ2-3, with 10 positions matching TRBD2. The TCR sequence derives from a boy under 18 in good health and CMV-seronegative. The CDR3 loop reads CASSFPSFVAGGPDTQYF. The CDR3 coding sequence is TGTGCCAGCAGCTTCCCCTCATTCGTAGCGGGAGGCCCAGATACGCAGTATTTT.